These 18 T cell receptor beta chains originate from one sample sequenced in a study of shared clonotypes between healthy human individuals. Method: immunoSEQ multiplex PCR; TCRdb's copy keeps in-frame clones and lacks some. Found here are approximately 940,000 clones, 76% of them singletons; the top ten hold approximately 1.5%. Sequenced input: memory CD4+ T cells sorted from blood. The subset is: CD45RA-negative fraction. The source of these receptors is a man younger than 35 in good health.

The chain uses TRBV4-3 and TRBJ1-1, with a tentative D call TRBD1 (6 bases). Germline CDR1 reads LGHNA; CDR2 reads YSLEER. CDR3 size: 15 residues. V dropped 4 bases and J dropped 3 bases, with 15 bases sitting between them. CDR3 amino acids: CASSRENRVDTEAFF. The CDR3 bases are TGCGCCAGCAGCCGCGAGAACAGGGTGGACACTGAAGCTTTCTTT.

This rearrangement joins TRBV28 to TRBJ2-7; 8 bases are shared with TRBD1. The CDR3 is made up of 15 amino acids. Germline V CDR1 and CDR2: MDHEN, SYDVKM. The V and J ends lost 5 bases and 3 bases, in that order; junction bases with no gene match: 9. The CDR3 DNA follows: TGTGCCAGCAGTCGGACAGGGTCGGGGCACTACGAGCAGTACTTC. Translating it yields CASSRTGSGHYEQYF.

The chain links TRBV2 to TRBJ1-2, with a weak D call TRBD1 (6 bases). The CDR3 sequence is 14 residues long. From germline, CDR1 is SNHLY and CDR2 FYNNEI. The V end was cut by 3 bases, the J end by 5 bases, with 13 bases between. The chain's CDR3 is CASSEGGQFYGYTF. In nucleotides, the CDR3 is TGTGCCAGCAGTGAGGGGGGGCAGTTTTATGGCTACACCTTC.

CDR3 residues: CSVGGTGGYNEQFF. The CDR3 DNA reads as TGCAGCGTTGGTGGGACAGGGGGCTACAATGAGCAGTTCTTC. The chain combines TRBV29-1 with TRBJ2-1, with 11 bases matching TRBD1. The junction had 2 bases not matched to a gene; V was cut back by 4 bases and J by 3 bases. The CDR3 is 14 amino acids. Per germline, CDR1 SQVTM and CDR2 ANQGSEA.

V usage is TRBV11-2 and J usage is TRBJ1-4, with D unresolved. The CDR3 totals 14 residues. Germline CDR1 SGHAT, CDR2 FQNNGV. V was trimmed by 1 base and J by 1 base, leaving 4 bases between them. CDR3 in amino acids: CASSLGLTNEKLFF. The CDR3 DNA follows: TGTGCCAGCAGCTTAGGACTAACTAATGAAAAACTGTTTTTT.

Comments on this clone: The limits of the CDR3 on the DNA are not certain, so only TCRdb's listed CDR3 is given. The CDR3 loop is CASSKRQVGSGNTIYF. The genes are TRBV21-1 and TRBJ1-3; the DNA was not compared with TRBD1, the D call given in the table. TRBV21-1 is a recognized pseudogene. With termini counted, the CDR3 has 16 amino acids.

The chain couples TRBV6-1 to TRBJ1-3, with 7 bases matching TRBD1. The germline V gene encodes CDR1 MNHNS and CDR2 SASEGT. V shed 8 bases and J 2 bases; nucleotides not matched to a gene: 9. This CDR3 is 15 amino acids long. The CDR3 is CASLRGQDPGNTIYF. Here the CDR3 DNA reads TGTGCCAGCCTAAGAGGACAGGATCCTGGAAACACCATATATTTT.

This chain joins TRBV6-5 and TRBJ1-2, with 9 positions matching TRBD1. Trimming removed 4 bases from V and 4 bases from J; junction bases left unmatched: 10. The CDR3 spans 16 residues. Germline V CDR1 and CDR2: MNHEY, SVGAGI. This chain's CDR3 is CASSSFPGQGVYGYTF. The CDR3, as DNA: TGTGCCAGCAGTTCCTTCCCGGGACAGGGAGTCTATGGCTACACCTTC.

About this clone itself: The same CDR3 arises from other DNA sequences in this sample as well. This sequence joins TRBV30 and TRBJ2-1, with a tentative D call TRBD1 (6 bases). Trimming stripped 2 bases from V and 0 bases from J, with 8 bases between. The length of the CDR3 is 14 residues. The germline V gene encodes CDR1 GTSNPN and CDR2 SVGIG (reference sequence). The CDR3 nucleotides read TGTGCCTGGAGTCGAGGGGGCTCCTACAATGAGCAGTTCTTC. It is translated as CAWSRGGSYNEQFF.

This clone was observed a single time. The chain recombines TRBV5-4 with TRBJ2-3; 13 nucleotides match TRBD2. From germline, CDR1 is SGHNT and CDR2 YYREEE (reference sequence). CDR3 length: 15 amino acids. Trimming cost V 4 bases and J 4 bases; bases outside gene matches: 3. CDR3 amino acids: CASSRTSGSSDTQYF. CDR3 in DNA: TGTGCCAGCAGCAGGACTAGCGGGAGTTCAGATACGCAGTATTTT.

The V call is TRBV9, the J call TRBJ2-1; 12 positions match TRBD2. Germline values: CDR1 SGDLS, CDR2 YYNGEE. The trim removed 4 bases at V and 8 bases at J, leaving 7 bases unmatched. CDR3 length: 15 amino acids. The CDR3 spells CASSLAGGQTHEQFF. CDR3 nucleotides: TGTGCCAGCAGCCTAGCGGGGGGGCAAACGCATGAGCAGTTCTTC.

The J gene is TRBJ1-5, the V gene TRBV6-1; D gene unclear. V gave up 1 base and J gave up 1 base, with 5 bases separating them. This CDR3 has 14 residues. Germline loops: CDR1 MNHNS, CDR2 SASEGT. The CDR3 spells CASSEGDSNQPQHF. The CDR3 DNA reads TGTGCCAGCAGTGAAGGAGACAGCAATCAGCCCCAGCATTTT.

The V and J genes are TRBV2 and TRBJ2-2; 10 positions agree with TRBD2. CDR1 is SNHLY, CDR2 FYNNEI, per germline. V dropped 4 bases and J dropped 8; count of bases not matched to a gene: 7. The CDR3 runs to 15 residues. The CDR3 DNA follows: TGTGCCAGCAGTGGGACTAGCGGAGGGAAGGGGGAGCTGTTTTTT. It codes for CASSGTSGGKGELFF.

This clone was observed at least ten times. The chain is built from TRBV7-2 and TRBJ1-1; 8 nucleotides line up with TRBD1. Germline CDR1 and CDR2: SGHTA and FQGNSA. Trimming removed 5 bases from V and 0 bases from J; junction bases left unmatched: 8. The CDR3 length is 16 residues. As DNA, the CDR3 is TGTGCCAGCAGCCCCCCAGGACAGGGCTTGAACACTGAAGCTTTCTTT. This codes for CASSPPGQGLNTEAFF.

DNA of the CDR3: TGTGCCAGTACGACAGGGGGTCGGTATGGAGGGGAGCTGTTTTTT. This translates into CASTTGGRYGGELFF. The genes are TRBV19 and TRBJ2-2; 9 bases align to TRBD1. CDR3 length: 15 residues. Per germline, CDR1 LNHDA and CDR2 SQIVND (reference sequence). Unmatched junction bases numbered 11, after V lost 7 bases and J lost 8 bases.

The chain links TRBV7-9 to TRBJ2-7; 8 bases map to TRBD2. The V gene end was trimmed by 3 bases and the J gene end by 4 bases; junction bases not matched to a gene: 5. The CDR3 has 14 residues. Germline CDR1 and CDR2: SEHNR and FQNEAQ (reference sequence). The CDR3: CASSLGSGGYEQYF. The CDR3 DNA reads as TGTGCCAGCAGCTTGGGATCGGGAGGGTACGAGCAGTACTTC. The variable domain in full, with the rest retrieved from reference TRBV7-9 and TRBJ2-7, is DTGVSQNPRHKITKRGQNVTFRCDPISEHNRLYWYRQTLGQGPEFLTYFQNEAQLEKSRLLSDRFSAERPKGSFSTLEIQRTEQGDSAMYLCASSLGSGGYEQYFGPGTRLTVT.

The table lists this clone with many counts. This sequence joins TRBV10-3 and TRBJ2-2, with D perhaps matching TRBD2 (6 bases). Looked up from germline, CDR1 is ENHRY and CDR2 is SYGVKD. V was shortened by 6 bases and J by 1 base, with 12 bases between the two germline ends. The length of the CDR3 is 15 residues. CDR3 sequence (DNA): TGTGCCATCAGCCTCGGGACTGGGAACACCGGGGAGCTGTTTTTT. This translates into CAISLGTGNTGELFF.

With respect to this clone: Other DNA sequences in the sample encode the same CDR3. The chain uses TRBV29-1 and TRBJ2-5, with TRBD1 as a possible D gene (6 bases). Germline-derived CDR1 and CDR2 are SQVTM and ANQGSEA. This CDR3 comprises 11 residues. V gave up 4 bases and J gave up 5 bases, with 8 bases separating them. The CDR3: CSVARGETQYF. The CDR3 DNA reads TGCAGCGTTGCGAGGGGGGAGACCCAGTACTTC.